This T cell receptor (beta chain) appears in the sequencing data of a study of CD8+ T cells in alopecia areata. Whole-study findings and limits: Possibly as an HLA-related effect, TCR sharing across patients appeared less clear than in mice. Normal scalp showed lower clonality than lesional scalp, especially alopecia totalis/universalis.

Collection of lesional scalp punch biopsies and peripheral blood was performed in alopecia areata patients. PBMCs provided sorted CD4+ and CD8+ T cells. V was shortened by 5 bases and J by 8 bases, with 13 bases between the two germline ends. Germline lookup yields CDR1 SGHAT and CDR2 FQNNGV. The CDR3 contains 13 residues. This clone occurred a few times. Its specificity is not known. Extracted from the samples, RNA was reverse transcribed into cDNA to serve as the sequencing template. Measured with immunoSEQ multiplex PCR; TCRdb has only the in-frame clones, and not every one. This sample carries 120,000 or so clones, about 50% of them seen once, and the ten largest clones take over 9.5%.

The sample comprised NKG2D-low CD8+ T cells sorted from blood. This receptor was obtained from a human donor with alopecia areata. This chain uses TRBV11-2 with TRBJ2-1, with D perhaps matching TRBD1 (5 bases). CDR3 DNA sequence: TGTGCCAGCAGCCCAGGGCAGGGTCATGAGCAGTTCTTC. As protein: CASSPGQGHEQFF.